The source of this T cell receptor beta chain is a study of T-cell memory formation after mild COVID-19. Findings of the study overall: Largely, contracting CD4+ clones fell within CM and EM, and contracting CD8+ clones within EMRA.

This clonotype occurred a few times. The antigen is unknown. UMIs and sample barcodes were carried by the TCR alpha and TCR beta cDNA libraries that 5'RACE produced using constant-segment primers. TCRdb re-called the 5' RACE reads through MiXCR, storing one row per CDR3 protein. The data show 500,000 to 600,000 distinct CDR3 sequences, about a sixth seen once. This clonotype was sampled from an adult woman who had mild COVID-19 (a few samples of this study predate the infection). Cell type and time point are not known. The specimen sequenced was PBMCs or a T cell subset sorted from them (not recorded which).

The chain's CDR3 is CASSLSSGNEQYF. CDR3 nucleotide sequence: TGTGCCAGCAGTTTATCTAGCGGGAACGAGCAGTACTTC. V and J are TRBV12-3 or TRBV12-4 and TRBJ2-7; 9 nucleotides agree with TRBD2. The CDR3 covers 13 residues. With V trimmed by 2 bases and J by 5 bases, 1 base remained unmatched.